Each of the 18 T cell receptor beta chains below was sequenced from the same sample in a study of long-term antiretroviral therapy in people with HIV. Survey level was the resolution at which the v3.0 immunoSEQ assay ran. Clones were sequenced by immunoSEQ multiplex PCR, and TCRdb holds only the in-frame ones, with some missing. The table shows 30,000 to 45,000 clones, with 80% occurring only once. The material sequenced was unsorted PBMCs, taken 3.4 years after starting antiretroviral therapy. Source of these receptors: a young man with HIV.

CDR3 in DNA: TGTGCCAGCTCTAGGGGTCTAGCGGGGCCAGAGACCCAGTACTTC. Its protein is CASSRGLAGPETQYF. The V gene is TRBV18, the J gene TRBJ2-5; 9 bases are a match to TRBD2. The V gene's germline CDR1 is KGHSH and CDR2 LQKENI. J lost 4 bases, V lost 6 bases, and 9 bases had no gene match. The CDR3 runs 15 residues.

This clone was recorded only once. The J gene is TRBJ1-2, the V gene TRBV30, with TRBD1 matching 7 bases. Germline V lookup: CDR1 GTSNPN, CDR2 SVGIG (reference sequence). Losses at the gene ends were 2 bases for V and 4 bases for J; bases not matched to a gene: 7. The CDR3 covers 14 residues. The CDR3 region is CAWSHPTGSYGYTF. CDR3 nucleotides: TGTGCCTGGAGTCACCCGACAGGGAGCTATGGCTACACCTTC. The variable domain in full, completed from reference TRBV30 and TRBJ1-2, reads SQTIHQWPATLVQPVGSPLSLECTVEGTSNPNLYWYRQAAGRGLQLLFYSVGIGQISSEVPQNLSASRPQDRQFILSSKKLLLSDSGFYLCAWSHPTGSYGYTFGSGTRLTVV.

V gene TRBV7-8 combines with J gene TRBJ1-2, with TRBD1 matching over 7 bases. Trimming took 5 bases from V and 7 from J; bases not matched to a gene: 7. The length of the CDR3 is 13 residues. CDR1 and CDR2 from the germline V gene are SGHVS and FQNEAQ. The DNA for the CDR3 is TGTGCCAGCAGCCTAGGAGGGGGCTCTGGCTACACCTTC. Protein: CASSLGGGSGYTF.

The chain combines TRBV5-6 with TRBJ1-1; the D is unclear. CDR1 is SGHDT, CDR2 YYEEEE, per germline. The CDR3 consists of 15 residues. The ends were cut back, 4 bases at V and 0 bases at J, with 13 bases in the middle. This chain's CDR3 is CASSPSPVMNTEAFF. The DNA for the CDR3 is TGTGCCAGCAGCCCCTCTCCGGTGATGAACACTGAAGCTTTCTTT.

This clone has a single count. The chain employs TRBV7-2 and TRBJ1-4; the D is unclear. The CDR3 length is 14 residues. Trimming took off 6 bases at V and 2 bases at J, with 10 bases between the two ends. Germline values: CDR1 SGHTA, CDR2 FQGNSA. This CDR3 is CASRSQRTNEKLFF. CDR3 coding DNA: TGTGCCAGCAGGTCACAGAGGACTAATGAAAAACTGTTTTTT.

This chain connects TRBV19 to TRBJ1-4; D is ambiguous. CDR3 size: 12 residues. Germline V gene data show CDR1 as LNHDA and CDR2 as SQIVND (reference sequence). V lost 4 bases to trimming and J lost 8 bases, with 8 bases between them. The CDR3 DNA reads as TGTGCCAGTAGTAACACGAAGGAAAAACTGTTTTTT. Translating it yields CASSNTKEKLFF.

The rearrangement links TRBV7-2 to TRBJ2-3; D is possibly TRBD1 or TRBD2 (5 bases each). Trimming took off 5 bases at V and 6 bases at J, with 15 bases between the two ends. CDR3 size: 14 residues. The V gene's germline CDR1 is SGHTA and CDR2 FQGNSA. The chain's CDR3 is CASSLGRALDTQYF. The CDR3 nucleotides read TGTGCCAGCAGCCTGGGGCGGGCCTTGGATACGCAGTATTTT.

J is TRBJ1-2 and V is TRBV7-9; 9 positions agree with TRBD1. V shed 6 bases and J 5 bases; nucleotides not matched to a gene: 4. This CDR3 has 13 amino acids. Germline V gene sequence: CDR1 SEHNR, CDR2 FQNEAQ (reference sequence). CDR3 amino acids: CASSTDRGYGYTF. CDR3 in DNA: TGTGCCAGCAGTACAGACAGGGGGTATGGCTACACCTTC.

DNA for the CDR3: TGCAGCGTGGGGGGATCGAGCGCCGTCGAGCAGTACTTC. Encoded protein: CSVGGSSAVEQYF. The chain carries TRBV29-1 and TRBJ2-7; TRBD2 might be the D (6 bases). With 6 bases removed from V and 6 bases from J, the gap between germline ends came to 18 bases. The germline V gene has CDR1 SQVTM and CDR2 ANQGSEA. This CDR3 has 13 amino acids.

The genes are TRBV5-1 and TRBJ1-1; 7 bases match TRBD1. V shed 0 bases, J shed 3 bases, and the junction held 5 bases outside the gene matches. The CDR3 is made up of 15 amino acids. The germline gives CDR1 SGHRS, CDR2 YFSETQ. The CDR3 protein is CASSLEGARDTEAFF. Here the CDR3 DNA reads TGCGCCAGCAGCTTGGAGGGGGCGCGGGACACTGAAGCTTTCTTT.

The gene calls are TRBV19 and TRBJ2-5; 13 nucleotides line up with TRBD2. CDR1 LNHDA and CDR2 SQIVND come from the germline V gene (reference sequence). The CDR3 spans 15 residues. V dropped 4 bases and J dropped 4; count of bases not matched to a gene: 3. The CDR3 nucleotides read TGTGCCAGTAGTACGGGACTAGCGGGACCAGAGACCCAGTACTTC. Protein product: CASSTGLAGPETQYF.

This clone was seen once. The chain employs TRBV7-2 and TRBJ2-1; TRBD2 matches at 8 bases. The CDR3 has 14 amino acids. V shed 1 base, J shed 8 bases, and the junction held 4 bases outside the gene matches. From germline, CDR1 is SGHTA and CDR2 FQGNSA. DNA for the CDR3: TGTGCCAGCAGCTTAGAGGGACTAGGCGATGAGCAGTTCTTC. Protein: CASSLEGLGDEQFF. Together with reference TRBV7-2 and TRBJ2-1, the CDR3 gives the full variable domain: GAGVSQSPSNKVTEKGKDVELRCDPISGHTALYWYRQSLGQGLEFLIYFQGNSAPDKSGLPSDRFSAERTGGSVSTLTIQRTQQEDSAVYLCASSLEGLGDEQFFGPGTRLTVL.

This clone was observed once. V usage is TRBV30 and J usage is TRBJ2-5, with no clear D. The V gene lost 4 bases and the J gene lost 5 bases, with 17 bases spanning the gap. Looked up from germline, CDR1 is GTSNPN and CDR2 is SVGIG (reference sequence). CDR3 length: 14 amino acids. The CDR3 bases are TGTGCCTGGACCGTGGACGTCGGTGGGGAGACCCAGTACTTC. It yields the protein CAWTVDVGGETQYF.

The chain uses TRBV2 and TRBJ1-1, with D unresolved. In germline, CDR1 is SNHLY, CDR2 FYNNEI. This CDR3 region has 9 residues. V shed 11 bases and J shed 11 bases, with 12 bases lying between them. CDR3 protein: CAGTSGAFF. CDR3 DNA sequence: TGTGCCGGCACCTCCGGGGCTTTCTTT. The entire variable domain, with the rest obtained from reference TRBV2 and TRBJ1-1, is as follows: EPEVTQTPSHQVTQMGQEVILRCVPISNHLYFYWYRQILGQKVEFLVSFYNNEISEKSEIFDDQFSVERPDGSNFTLKIRSTKLEDSAMYFCAGTSGAFFGQGTRLTVV.

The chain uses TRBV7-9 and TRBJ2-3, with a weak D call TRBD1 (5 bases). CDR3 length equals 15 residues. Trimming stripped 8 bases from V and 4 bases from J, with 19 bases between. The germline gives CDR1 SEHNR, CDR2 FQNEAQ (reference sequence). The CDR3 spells CASLVGQGQADTQYF. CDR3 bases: TGTGCCAGCCTCGTAGGGCAGGGCCAGGCAGATACGCAGTATTTT.

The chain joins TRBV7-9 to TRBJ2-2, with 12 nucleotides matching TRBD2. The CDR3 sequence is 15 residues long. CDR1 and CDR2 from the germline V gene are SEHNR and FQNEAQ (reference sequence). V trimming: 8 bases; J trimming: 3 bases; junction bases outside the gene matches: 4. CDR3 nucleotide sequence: TGTGCCAGCGGCCGACTAGCGGGAGACACCGGGGAGCTGTTTTTT. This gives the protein CASGRLAGDTGELFF.

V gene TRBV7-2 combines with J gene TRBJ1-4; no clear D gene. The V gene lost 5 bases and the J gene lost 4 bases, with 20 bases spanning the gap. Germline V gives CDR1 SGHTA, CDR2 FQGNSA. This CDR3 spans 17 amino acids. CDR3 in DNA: TGTGCCAGCAGCCCGGCGGGCGGCAGGCCCCTTAATGAAAAACTGTTTTTT. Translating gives CASSPAGGRPLNEKLFF.

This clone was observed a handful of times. The CDR3 is CASSTQRGGTYGYTF. The CDR3, as DNA: TGTGCCAGCAGTACACAAAGGGGCGGCACCTATGGCTACACCTTC. The chain recombines TRBV28 with TRBJ1-2; tentatively, D is TRBD1 (5 bases). Germline assignment: CDR1 MDHEN and CDR2 SYDVKM. The CDR3 contains 15 residues. Trimming left V 5 bases short and J 4 bases short, with 17 bases between.